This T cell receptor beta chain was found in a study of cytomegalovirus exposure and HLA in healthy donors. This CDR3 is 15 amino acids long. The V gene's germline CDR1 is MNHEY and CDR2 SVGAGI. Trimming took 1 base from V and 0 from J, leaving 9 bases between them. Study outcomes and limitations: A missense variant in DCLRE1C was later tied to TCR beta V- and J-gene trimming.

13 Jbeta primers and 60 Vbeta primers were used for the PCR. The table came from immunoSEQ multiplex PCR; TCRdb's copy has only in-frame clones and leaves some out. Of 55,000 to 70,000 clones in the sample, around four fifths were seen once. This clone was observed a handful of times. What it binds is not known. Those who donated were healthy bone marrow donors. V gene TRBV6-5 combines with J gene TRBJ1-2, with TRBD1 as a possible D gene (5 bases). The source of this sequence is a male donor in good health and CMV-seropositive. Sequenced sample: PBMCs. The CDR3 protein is CASSYFRGSNYGYTF. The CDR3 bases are TGTGCCAGCAGTTACTTCCGGGGGTCTAACTATGGCTACACCTTC.